The 8 T cell receptor beta chains below come from one sample, sequenced in a study of CXCR3-negative and CXCR3-positive naive CD8 T cells (dated by TCRdb to between 2018 and 2021). Instrument used: NextSeq 550. The Human TCR Profiling Kit (MiLaboratory) was used to make UMI-labeled 5' RACE TRB cDNA libraries. Based on TCRdb reprocessing of the reads, there is one entry per CDR3 protein sequence, and DNA is missing. This specimen's table enumerates 130,000 or so distinct CDR3 sequences. Of the sample, approximately 0.5% is held by the ten largest clones. Sequenced sample: naive CXCR3- CD8+ T cells from blood. In light of the paper, this sample's cell subset or site label describes: CD45RO-CCR7+CD27+CD95- naive CD8+ T cells lacking CXCR3 (TNR3-). These receptors originate from a human donor in good health. Some clones in this sample may be carry-over from other donors' samples.

The chain couples TRBV28 to TRBJ2-1; TCRdb outputs TRBD1, but without DNA this stays unchecked. The CDR3 spans 13 residues. The germline V gene has CDR1 MDHEN and CDR2 SYDVKM. The CDR3 loop is CASSQVTGGGEFF.

The genes are TRBV7-9 and TRBJ1-5; the TCRdb D gene call, TRBD1, has no DNA to confirm it. This CDR3 has 16 amino acids. CDR1 and CDR2 (germline): SEHNR, FQNEAQ (reference sequence). The CDR3 spells CASTDARGSSNQPQHF.

V usage is TRBV29-1 and J usage is TRBJ2-1; TCRdb proposes TRBD1, but this gene call is untestable without DNA. This CDR3 is 12 amino acids long. The germline V gene has CDR1 SQVTM and CDR2 ANQGSEA. This CDR3 is CSQGDVYNEQFF.

V and J are TRBV29-1 and TRBJ2-7; checking the TCRdb D call of TRBD2 is not possible without DNA. The CDR3 length is 13 residues. Per the germline V gene, CDR1 is SQVTM and CDR2 is ANQGSEA. CDR3 loop: CSVTGTSVHEQYF.

The V and J genes are TRBV7-2 and TRBJ2-2. The CDR3 has 13 residues. CDR1 and CDR2 from the germline V gene are SGHTA and FQGNSA. CDR3 sequence: CASSLVSTGELFF.

This chain joins TRBV7-9 and TRBJ1-1; no DNA is available, so the TRBD1 call from TCRdb remains unchecked. The CDR3 runs 13 residues. Germline V gives CDR1 SEHNR, CDR2 FQNEAQ (reference sequence). The CDR3 here is CASSSTGPVGAFF.

V gene TRBV13 combines with J gene TRBJ2-7; TCRdb's D call of TRBD1 is untestable without DNA. This CDR3 has 13 residues. Germline CDR1 PRHDT, CDR2 FYEKMQ (reference sequence). CDR3 protein: CASSFVGAYEQYF.

The rearrangement links TRBV6-2 or TRBV6-3 to TRBJ2-1; the TCRdb call, TRBD1, lacks DNA for checking. Germline V gene lookup returns CDR1 MNHEY and CDR2 SVGEGT. The CDR3 runs to 15 residues. The CDR3 sequence is CASRHGDTAIRGQFF.